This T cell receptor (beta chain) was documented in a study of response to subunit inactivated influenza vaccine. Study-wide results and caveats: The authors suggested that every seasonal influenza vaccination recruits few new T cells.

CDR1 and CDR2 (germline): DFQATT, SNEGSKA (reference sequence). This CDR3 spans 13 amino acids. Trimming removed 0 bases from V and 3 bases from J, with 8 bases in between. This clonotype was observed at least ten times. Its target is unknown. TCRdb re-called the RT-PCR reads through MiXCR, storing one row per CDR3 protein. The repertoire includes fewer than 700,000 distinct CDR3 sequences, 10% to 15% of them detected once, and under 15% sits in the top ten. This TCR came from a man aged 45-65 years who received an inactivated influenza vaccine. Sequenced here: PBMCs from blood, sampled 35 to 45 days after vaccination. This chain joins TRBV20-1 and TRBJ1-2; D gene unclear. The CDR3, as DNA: TGCAGTGCTAGAGACTCCGGGGACTATGGCTACACCTTC. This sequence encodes CSARDSGDYGYTF.